This TCR beta chain was obtained from a study of hypomethylating agent response in myelodysplastic syndrome. Study-wide context: Patients with myelodysplastic syndrome were some 10 male and 2 female. Regarding the study as a whole: The cohort was small, with only 10 to 12 patients analyzed.

Some clones are missing from TCRdb's copy, which holds only in-frame ones; the method was immunoSEQ multiplex PCR. The top ten clones hold 26% of a sample with thousands of clones, approximately 80% of them seen once. V was clipped by 2 bases and J by 2 bases, with 4 bases between them. CDR1 and CDR2 (germline): SGHNT, YYREEE (reference sequence). The CDR3 extends over 12 amino acids. A note on this clone: Antigen: not known.

The source is a human donor with myelodysplastic syndrome. The specimen comprised bone marrow, sampled before or after starting hypomethylating agent treatment for myelodysplastic syndrome (not recorded which). The chain carries TRBV5-4 and TRBJ2-5; D not resolved. The DNA for the CDR3 is TGTGCCAGCAGCTTAGATCAAGAGACCCAGTACTTC. It is translated as CASSLDQETQYF. Complete variable domain (other parts from reference TRBV5-4 and TRBJ2-5): ETGVTQSPTHLIKTRGQQVTLRCSSQSGHNTVSWYQQALGQGPQFIFQYYREEENGRGNFPPRFSGLQFPNYSSELNVNALELDDSALYLCASSLDQETQYFGPGTRLLVL.